The 23 T cell receptor beta chains presented below share a single source sample, sequenced in a study of cytomegalovirus exposure and HLA in healthy donors. The primer mix had 60 Vbeta and 13 Jbeta primers. The method was immunoSEQ multiplex PCR; TCRdb's version includes in-frame clones alone and lacks a portion of them. The sample holds 100,000 to 120,000 clones; over 65% are singletons and the top ten take roughly 5.9%. Sequences were obtained from PBMCs. These receptors originate from a woman aged 25 to 45 in good health and CMV-seropositive.

This clone was picked up a small number of times. This sample includes further DNA sequences coding for the same CDR3. This chain joins TRBV19 and TRBJ2-2, with a weak D call TRBD1 (6 bases). Deletions cut 3 bases from V and 1 base from J, with 12 bases between. This CDR3 is 16 amino acids long. In germline, CDR1 is LNHDA, CDR2 SQIVND (reference sequence). The CDR3 DNA follows: TGTGCCAGTAGTATTAGAGCCAGGGGGAACACCGGGGAGCTGTTTTTT. It codes for CASSIRARGNTGELFF.

This clone was detected a few times. The chain uses TRBV11-1 and TRBJ1-5; D not resolved. The ends were cut back, 3 bases at V and 8 bases at J, with 14 bases in the middle. CDR3 length: 14 amino acids. Germline assignment: CDR1 SGHAT and CDR2 FQDESV (reference sequence). Here the CDR3 reads CASSLGPVEEPQHF. CDR3 in DNA: TGTGCCAGCAGCTTGGGTCCCGTAGAGGAGCCCCAGCATTTT.

The V and J genes are TRBV10-3 and TRBJ1-4, with 9 positions matching TRBD1. CDR1 and CDR2 from the germline V gene are ENHRY and SYGVKD. Trimming took 2 bases from V and 7 from J; bases not matched to a gene: 11. This CDR3 contains 17 residues. The CDR3 loop is CAISEQFPGQGGEKLFF. In DNA form, the CDR3 reads TGTGCCATCAGTGAGCAATTCCCGGGACAGGGCGGTGAAAAACTGTTTTTT.

The rearrangement links TRBV5-4 to TRBJ1-6, with D uncertain. This CDR3 is 17 amino acids long. The germline V and J ends were trimmed by 0 bases and 0 bases, with 10 bases remaining between them. From germline, CDR1 is SGHNT and CDR2 YYREEE (reference sequence). CDR3 nucleotide sequence: TGTGCCAGCAGCTTGGAGCAGGCTCGCTCCTATAATTCACCCCTCCACTTT. Encoded protein: CASSLEQARSYNSPLHF.

This clone occurred a few times. The genes are TRBV6-4 and TRBJ2-6; D not certain. The CDR3 contains 14 residues. From germline, CDR1 is MRHNA and CDR2 SNTAGT. Trimming took 8 bases from V and 1 from J, leaving 9 bases between them. CDR3 residues: CASSPTSGANVLTF. For the CDR3, the DNA is TGTGCCAGCTCCCCCACTTCTGGGGCCAACGTCCTGACTTTC.

The chain joins TRBV7-9 to TRBJ1-1, with D unresolved. CDR3 length: 15 residues. Trimming pared 4 bases from V and 4 bases from J, leaving 16 bases between. Looked up from germline, CDR1 is SEHNR and CDR2 is FQNEAQ (reference sequence). CDR3 coding DNA: TGTGCCAGCAGCTCGCTAGATCACGGGAGCACTGAAGCTTTCTTT. The encoded protein is CASSSLDHGSTEAFF.

The chain couples TRBV6-4 to TRBJ2-2; 7 bases fit TRBD2. CDR1 is MRHNA and CDR2 is SNTAGT in the germline V gene. CDR3 length equals 16 residues. V lost 0 bases and J lost 4; bases outside the gene matches: 5. The CDR3 reads CASSDSDGEGTGELFF. In DNA form, the CDR3 reads TGTGCCAGCAGTGACTCGGATGGGGAGGGCACCGGGGAGCTGTTTTTT.

The chain combines TRBV5-4 with TRBJ2-5; 8 bases fit TRBD2. The CDR3 is 14 amino acids. Per the germline V gene, CDR1 is SGHNT and CDR2 is YYREEE (reference sequence). The ends lost 4 bases at V and 5 bases at J; junction bases unmatched: 7. CDR3 in DNA: TGTGCCAGCAGCGGCCCTCGGGGGGGGGAGACCCAGTACTTC. It codes for CASSGPRGGETQYF.

This clone was recorded once. The V and J genes are TRBV5-6 and TRBJ2-2; D is perhaps TRBD1 (6 bases). Germline assignment: CDR1 SGHDT and CDR2 YYEEEE. The V end was cut by 6 bases, the J end by 5 bases, with 11 bases between. The CDR3 has 13 amino acids. CDR3 sequence (DNA): TGTGCCAGCAACGGACAGCAAACCGGGGAGCTGTTTTTT. Protein sequence: CASNGQQTGELFF. Complete variable domain (other parts from reference TRBV5-6 and TRBJ2-2): DAGVTQSPTHLIKTRGQQVTLRCSPKSGHDTVSWYQQALGQGPQFIFQYYEEEERQRGNFPDRFSGHQFPNYSSELNVNALLLGDSALYLCASNGQQTGELFFGEGSRLTVL.

In this sample, this clone turned up a few times. The gene calls are TRBV30 and TRBJ1-4; 9 bases line up with TRBD1. This CDR3 has 15 residues. V gave up 5 bases and J gave up 2 bases; unmatched junction bases: 6. Germline-derived CDR1 and CDR2 are GTSNPN and SVGIG (reference sequence). As DNA, the CDR3 is TGTGCCTGGGCGAACAGGGGGCACACTAATGAAAAACTGTTTTTT. Translation: CAWANRGHTNEKLFF.

CDR3 in DNA: TGTGCCACCAGTATCCGAGGGGGCGAACCCTACGAGCAGTACTTC. Protein sequence: CATSIRGGEPYEQYF. The chain is built from TRBV11-3 and TRBJ2-7, with 7 nucleotides matching TRBD1. V shed 10 bases, J shed 2 bases, and the junction held 14 bases outside the gene matches. The CDR3 is made up of 15 amino acids. Per germline, CDR1 SGHNT and CDR2 YENEEA.

The V call is TRBV29-1, the J call TRBJ2-1; no reliable D call. Trimming shortened V by 4 bases and J by 2 bases, and 12 bases separated the two germline ends. Germline V gives CDR1 SQVTM, CDR2 ANQGSEA. The CDR3 sequence is 14 residues long. Written as DNA, the CDR3 is TGCAGCGTTGCCAGTTCCGTCGCCTACAATGAGCAGTTCTTC. Protein sequence: CSVASSVAYNEQFF.

The V and J genes are TRBV29-1 and TRBJ2-2, with a possible D match to TRBD2 (5 bases). Germline V gene data show CDR1 as SQVTM and CDR2 as ANQGSEA. This CDR3 has 13 residues. Trimming cost V 4 bases and J 3 bases, with 9 bases left between them. CDR3 nucleotides: TGCAGCGTTGGGCAGGAGGACACCGGGGAGCTGTTTTTT. Translating gives CSVGQEDTGELFF.

The rearrangement uses TRBV6-1 and TRBJ2-7; D perhaps matches TRBD1 (6 bases). Germline CDR1 reads MNHNS; CDR2 reads SASEGT. Trimming took off 2 bases at V and 1 base at J, with 9 bases between the two ends. The CDR3 totals 14 residues. CDR3 coding DNA: TGTGCCAGCAGTGAACTGGGACAATCCTACGAGCAGTACTTC. It specifies CASSELGQSYEQYF.

The V call is TRBV11-3, the J call TRBJ2-1; 16 bases are a match to TRBD2. CDR3 length: 15 residues. With 5 bases clipped from V and 7 bases from J, the junction kept 2 bases outside the gene matches. Per germline, CDR1 SGHNT and CDR2 YENEEA. CDR3 loop: CASSPGLAGGNEQFF. The CDR3 coding sequence is TGTGCCAGCAGCCCGGGACTAGCGGGGGGGAATGAGCAGTTCTTC. The full variable domain, with the rest looked up from reference TRBV11-3 and TRBJ2-1, is EAGVVQSPRYKIIEKKQPVAFWCNPISGHNTLYWYLQNLGQGPELLIRYENEEAVDDSQLPKDRFSAERLKGVDSTLKIQPAELGDSAVYLCASSPGLAGGNEQFFGPGTRLTVL.

The CDR3 sequence is CASRSAGNTEAFF. The CDR3 DNA follows: TGTGCCAGTAGATCCGCGGGGAACACTGAAGCTTTCTTT. The rearrangement joins TRBV19 to TRBJ1-1, with D unclear. Germline V CDR1 and CDR2: LNHDA, SQIVND (reference sequence). V lost 6 bases, J lost 1 base, and 9 bases lay in between. The length of the CDR3 is 13 residues.

The chain has TRBV11-3 and TRBJ1-1; D unclear. The germline V and J ends were trimmed by 7 bases and 1 base, with 10 bases remaining between them. The CDR3 consists of 13 residues. Germline loops: CDR1 SGHNT, CDR2 YENEEA. CDR3 protein: CASKNRENTEAFF. The CDR3 coding sequence is TGTGCCAGCAAGAACCGGGAGAACACTGAAGCTTTCTTT.

V and J are TRBV10-2 and TRBJ1-4, with 9 bases matching TRBD1. Germline CDR1 and CDR2: WSHSY and SAAADI. Trimming cost V 7 bases and J 6 bases; bases outside gene matches: 15. This CDR3 has 17 amino acids. The CDR3 DNA sequence: TGCGCCAGCAAATCGGGGACCGAGACAGGGGGGGATGAAAAACTGTTTTTT. It is translated as CASKSGTETGGDEKLFF.

V usage is TRBV9 and J usage is TRBJ1-4; 8 bases match TRBD1. J gave up 6 bases and V 0 bases, and 7 bases lay outside the gene matches. The CDR3 sequence is 16 residues long. Germline CDR1 reads SGDLS; CDR2 reads YYNGEE. The CDR3 coding sequence is TGTGCCAGCAGCGTAGCCCTACAGGGGGAGGATGAAAAACTGTTTTTT. Its protein is CASSVALQGEDEKLFF.

This rearrangement joins TRBV7-9 to TRBJ2-3, with 7 bases lining up with TRBD2. This CDR3 contains 18 residues. The germline V gene encodes CDR1 SEHNR and CDR2 FQNEAQ (reference sequence). Germline trimming cut 5 bases from V and 1 base from J; bases unmatched to any gene: 15. The DNA for the CDR3 is TGTGCCAGCAGCCGAGGGACTACAGGTTCCCTACGCACAGATACGCAGTATTTT. Its translation is CASSRGTTGSLRTDTQYF.

This chain uses TRBV5-1 with TRBJ1-4; the match to TRBD1 covers 7 bases. This CDR3 has 15 residues. Germline values: CDR1 SGHRS, CDR2 YFSETQ. J lost 0 bases, V lost 3 bases, and 2 bases had no gene match. The CDR3 DNA reads TGCGCCAGCAGCTCCCAGGGGGCAACTAATGAAAAACTGTTTTTT. This translates into CASSSQGATNEKLFF. Supplemented by reference TRBV5-1 and TRBJ1-4, the full variable domain reads KAGVTQTPRYLIKTRGQQVTLSCSPISGHRSVSWYQQTPGQGLQFLFEYFSETQRNKGNFPGRFSGRQFSNSRSEMNVSTLELGDSALYLCASSSQGATNEKLFFGSGTQLSVL.

The V call is TRBV7-2, the J call TRBJ2-2; 8 nucleotides match TRBD1. The CDR3 is 16 amino acids. The V gene's germline CDR1 is SGHTA and CDR2 FQGNSA. The V gene end was trimmed by 5 bases and the J gene end by 5 bases; junction bases not matched to a gene: 10. The CDR3 loop reads CASSGPRTGRTGELFF. CDR3 in DNA: TGTGCCAGCAGCGGCCCTAGGACAGGGAGGACCGGGGAGCTGTTTTTT. The complete variable domain, with remaining parts taken from reference TRBV7-2 and TRBJ2-2, reads GAGVSQSPSNKVTEKGKDVELRCDPISGHTALYWYRQSLGQGLEFLIYFQGNSAPDKSGLPSDRFSAERTGGSVSTLTIQRTQQEDSAVYLCASSGPRTGRTGELFFGEGSRLTVL.

This rearrangement joins TRBV7-8 to TRBJ2-5, with TRBD2 identical over 10 bases. With V trimmed by 2 bases and J by 5 bases, 5 bases remained unmatched. CDR3 length equals 15 residues. The germline gives CDR1 SGHVS, CDR2 FQNEAQ. CDR3 protein: CASSLLAGAGETQYF. In DNA, the CDR3 is TGTGCCAGCAGCTTACTAGCGGGGGCGGGGGAGACCCAGTACTTC.